This T cell receptor beta chain was captured in a study of blood T cell repertoires in COVID-19. Study-wide background: From T cells, B-cell-depleted T cells, or PBMCs came the material, which was cDNA or gDNA.

Germline V CDR1 and CDR2: MNHEY, SMNVEV (reference sequence). CDR3 size: 13 residues. V lost 1 base to trimming and J lost 4 bases, with 7 bases between them. The table came from immunoSEQ multiplex PCR; TCRdb's copy has only in-frame clones and leaves some out. The table records some 450,000 clones, about nine tenths of them present only once. The sequence was obtained from a woman between 50 and 59 years old with COVID-19, enrolled during active disease. The rearrangement joins TRBV27 to TRBJ1-2, with unresolved D. Material for sequencing was peripheral blood. The CDR3 is CASSLLGSYGYTF. The CDR3 coding sequence is TGTGCCAGCAGTTTATTGGGCAGCTATGGCTACACCTTC.